These 28 T cell receptor beta chains share one sample of origin, sequenced in a study of cytomegalovirus exposure and HLA in healthy donors (dated by TCRdb to about 2017). The library relied on the immunoSEQ multiplex PCR assay. The multiplex PCR relied on a mix of 60 forward primers for TCR Vbeta segments and 13 reverse primers for TCR Jbeta segments. Entries here come from immuneACCESS through TCRdb and include only in-frame sequences with V and J called. Some clones fail to appear in such tables; in the studies checked, an unresolved V gene covers under half of the shortfall, and the cause of the remainder is unknown. This sample holds 100,000 to 150,000 clones; 15% to 20% were observed only once. The top ten hold about 3.1% of the sample. Sequencing was performed on PBMCs. All receptors come from a female donor in good health and CMV-seropositive.

In its sample, this clone was seen a few times. The chain recombines TRBV4-2 with TRBJ1-2; TRBD1 aligns across 7 bases. Germline loops: CDR1 LGHNA, CDR2 YNFKEQ. CDR3 length equals 15 residues. The J segment lost 4 bases and the V segment lost 0 bases, leaving 5 bases of the junction unmatched. CDR3 DNA sequence: TGTGCCAGCAGCCAAGATTACACAGGGGCCTATGGCTACACCTTC. Translated, it gives CASSQDYTGAYGYTF.

Only a few counts were recorded for this clone. The sample carries other DNA sequences with the same CDR3. This chain links TRBV5-1 with TRBJ1-4; TRBD1 matches at 7 bases. Germline trimming cut 0 bases from V and 3 bases from J; bases unmatched to any gene: 2. This CDR3 has 15 amino acids. The germline V gene has CDR1 SGHRS and CDR2 YFSETQ. The CDR3 nucleotides read TGCGCCAGCAGCTTGGGGGGGACAGCTAATGAAAAACTGTTTTTT. This gives the protein CASSLGGTANEKLFF.

This clone was picked up one time. J is TRBJ2-2 and V is TRBV29-1, with D possibly matching TRBD1 (6 bases). Germline-derived CDR1 and CDR2 are SQVTM and ANQGSEA. The CDR3 is made up of 12 amino acids. V lost 5 bases, J lost 3 bases, and 7 bases lay in between. The CDR3 reads CSVRTDTGELFF. CDR3 sequence (DNA): TGCAGCGTTCGGACAGACACCGGGGAGCTGTTTTTT.

This clone was seen more than once but under ten times. Its ends do not fully match the called genes, so a read error is possible. V and J are TRBV5-1 and TRBJ1-5; no clear D gene. This CDR3 comprises 14 residues. The germline V gene has CDR1 SGHRS and CDR2 YFSETQ. The CDR3 region is CASSLVPGNQHQHF. DNA for the CDR3: TGCGCCAGCAGCTTGGTGCCAGGAAATCAGCACCAGCATTTT.

The chain uses TRBV4-3 and TRBJ2-2; 10 positions match TRBD2. V dropped 3 bases and J dropped 2; count of bases not matched to a gene: 12. The CDR3 is 19 amino acids. Germline V gene data show CDR1 as LGHNA and CDR2 as YSLEER. CDR3 region: CASSHKTVLAGENTGELFF. The CDR3 bases are TGCGCCAGCAGCCATAAAACCGTGCTAGCGGGAGAAAACACCGGGGAGCTGTTTTTT.

The rearrangement joins TRBV9 to TRBJ1-1; TRBD1 might be the D (6 bases). V was cut by 0 bases and J by 2 bases, with 11 bases left in between. From germline, CDR1 is SGDLS and CDR2 YYNGEE. The CDR3 runs to 15 residues. DNA of the CDR3: TGTGCCAGCAGCGTAGGAGGACAGCCTAACACTGAAGCTTTCTTT. Protein product: CASSVGGQPNTEAFF.

The chain links TRBV5-4 to TRBJ1-2, with 7 bases that match TRBD1. V shed 0 bases and J 6 bases; nucleotides not matched to a gene: 5. The CDR3 spans 14 residues. The germline gives CDR1 SGHNT, CDR2 YYREEE (reference sequence). For the CDR3, the DNA is TGTGCCAGCAGCTTGGTCACAGGGGACCATGGCTACACCTTC. Its protein product is CASSLVTGDHGYTF.

The V call is TRBV5-1, the J call TRBJ1-4; no reliable D call. Germline values: CDR1 SGHRS, CDR2 YFSETQ. The CDR3 runs to 15 residues. V lost 0 bases and J 0 bases, leaving 6 bases between the germline ends. CDR3 region: CASSLVLSTNEKLFF. CDR3 in DNA: TGCGCCAGCAGCTTGGTATTATCAACTAATGAAAAACTGTTTTTT.

V and J are TRBV27 and TRBJ2-1; D gene ambiguous. Trimming removed 8 bases at V and 0 bases at J, with 11 bases between. Germline CDR1 MNHEY, CDR2 SMNVEV (reference sequence). The CDR3 covers 14 residues. Written as DNA, the CDR3 is TGTGCCAGCGGCGGTACTTTCTCCTACAATGAGCAGTTCTTC. This codes for CASGGTFSYNEQFF.

There are a few counts of this clone. V and J are TRBV5-4 and TRBJ2-2; tentative D call: TRBD1 (5 bases). The germline V gene encodes CDR1 SGHNT and CDR2 YYREEE (reference sequence). The CDR3 is made up of 15 amino acids. Trimming removed 2 bases at V and 1 base at J, with 9 bases between. CDR3 in amino acids: CASSLAGKNTGELFF. The CDR3 nucleotides are TGTGCCAGCAGCTTAGCAGGGAAGAACACCGGGGAGCTGTTTTTT. Full variable domain (rest looked up from reference TRBV5-4 and TRBJ2-2): ETGVTQSPTHLIKTRGQQVTLRCSSQSGHNTVSWYQQALGQGPQFIFQYYREEENGRGNFPPRFSGLQFPNYSSELNVNALELDDSALYLCASSLAGKNTGELFFGEGSRLTVL.

The gene calls are TRBV7-2 and TRBJ2-5; 9 positions agree with TRBD2. The CDR3 has 13 amino acids. V lost 6 bases to trimming and J lost 5 bases; unmatched junction nucleotides: 4. Looked up from germline, CDR1 is SGHTA and CDR2 is FQGNSA. CDR3 sequence (DNA): TGTGCCAGCAGTAGCGGGAGAGAGGAGACCCAGTACTTC. It encodes CASSSGREETQYF. Filled out from reference TRBV7-2 and TRBJ2-5, the complete variable domain reads GAGVSQSPSNKVTEKGKDVELRCDPISGHTALYWYRQSLGQGLEFLIYFQGNSAPDKSGLPSDRFSAERTGGSVSTLTIQRTQQEDSAVYLCASSSGREETQYFGPGTRLLVL.

This clone came up a few times. The chain combines TRBV4-1 with TRBJ2-2; 14 nucleotides agree with TRBD2. The germline V gene has CDR1 MGHRA and CDR2 YSYEKL. J gave up 6 bases and V 1 base, and 1 base lay outside the gene matches. CDR3 length equals 16 residues. For the CDR3, the DNA is TGCGCCAGCAGCCAAGGACTAGCGGGGGGGCCCGGGGAGCTGTTTTTT. It is translated as CASSQGLAGGPGELFF.

V and J are TRBV5-1 and TRBJ2-7; D unclear. V lost 3 bases, J lost 0 bases, and 7 bases lay in between. CDR3 length: 13 amino acids. Germline lookup yields CDR1 SGHRS and CDR2 YFSETQ. This CDR3 reads CASSSPGSYEQYF. In DNA, the CDR3 is TGCGCCAGCAGCTCCCCGGGCTCCTACGAGCAGTACTTC.

V is TRBV5-4 and J is TRBJ2-3, with a possible D match to TRBD2 (5 bases). Looked up from germline, CDR1 is SGHNT and CDR2 is YYREEE (reference sequence). The CDR3 has 13 residues. Trimming took off 9 bases at V and 2 bases at J, with 13 bases between the two ends. The CDR3, as DNA: TGTGCCACTAGCTCGGGGTTCACAGATACGCAGTATTTT. Amino acid sequence: CATSSGFTDTQYF.

The chain joins TRBV19 to TRBJ2-1; 14 nucleotides line up with TRBD2. V was clipped by 5 bases and J by 0 bases; unmatched bases: 3. CDR1 is LNHDA and CDR2 is SQIVND in the germline V gene (reference sequence). CDR3 length equals 17 residues. The CDR3 region is CASSLTSGRVSYNEQFF. The CDR3 DNA is TGTGCCAGTAGTTTGACTAGCGGGAGGGTCTCCTACAATGAGCAGTTCTTC.

This clone has just a few counts. The rearrangement joins TRBV4-3 to TRBJ2-1; 13 bases agree with TRBD2. The CDR3 covers 18 residues. Losses at the gene ends were 1 base for V and 2 bases for J; bases not matched to a gene: 5. Germline V lookup: CDR1 LGHNA, CDR2 YSLEER. The chain's CDR3 is CASSQGRTSGGTYNEQFF. In DNA, the CDR3 is TGCGCCAGCAGCCAAGGCCGGACTAGCGGGGGAACCTACAATGAGCAGTTCTTC.

This clone was counted only a few times. This chain's CDR3 is CASSLGGAGGDTEAFF. Written as DNA, the CDR3 is TGTGCCAGCAGCTTAGGTGGGGCAGGGGGCGATACTGAAGCTTTCTTT. The rearrangement joins TRBV7-2 to TRBJ1-1; TRBD1 aligns across 8 bases. This CDR3 contains 16 residues. Trimming took 1 base from V and 5 from J; bases not matched to a gene: 9. Germline V gene data show CDR1 as SGHTA and CDR2 as FQGNSA.

The chain carries TRBV10-2 and TRBJ1-2; perhaps TRBD1 as D (6 bases). Per germline, CDR1 WSHSY and CDR2 SAAADI. This CDR3 is built from 14 residues. V was trimmed by 2 bases and J by 6 bases, leaving 13 bases between them. CDR3 DNA: TGCGCCAGCAGTGAGCCAGGGGCCGTCGATGGCTACACCTTC. Amino acids: CASSEPGAVDGYTF.

This rearrangement joins TRBV19 to TRBJ2-1; 14 bases are shared with TRBD2. The germline gives CDR1 LNHDA, CDR2 SQIVND (reference sequence). The CDR3 has 17 amino acids. V lost 5 bases to trimming and J lost 0 bases; unmatched junction nucleotides: 3. CDR3 coding DNA: TGTGCCAGTAGTGGGACTAGCGGGGGCCTCTCCTACAATGAGCAGTTCTTC. It specifies CASSGTSGGLSYNEQFF.

This clone appeared a few times. The J gene is TRBJ1-5, the V gene TRBV28; D gene ambiguous. This CDR3 comprises 11 residues. V gave up 0 bases and J gave up 12 bases, with 6 bases separating them. The germline CDR1 and CDR2 sequences are MDHEN and SYDVKM. In nucleotides, the CDR3 is TGTGCCAGCAGTTTATGGGGAGGCCAGCATTTT. Its protein is CASSLWGGQHF.

This clone was picked up a small number of times. The V and J genes are TRBV19 and TRBJ1-6; D gene uncertain. Trimming removed 3 bases from V and 6 bases from J, with 9 bases in between. Per germline, CDR1 LNHDA and CDR2 SQIVND (reference sequence). There are 14 residues in the CDR3. As DNA, the CDR3 is TGTGCCAGTAGTATTCGGCGGCTTAATTCACCCCTCCACTTT. This translates into CASSIRRLNSPLHF. Drawing the rest from reference TRBV19 and TRBJ1-6, the complete variable domain is DGGITQSPKYLFRKEGQNVTLSCEQNLNHDAMYWYRQDPGQGLRLIYYSQIVNDFQKGDIAEGYSVSREKKESFPLTVTSAQKNPTAFYLCASSIRRLNSPLHFGNGTRLTVT.

There are a few counts of this clone. The chain uses TRBV30 and TRBJ2-7; TRBD2 agrees at 11 bases. There are 13 residues in the CDR3. Germline CDR1 is GTSNPN and CDR2 is SVGIG (reference sequence). The V gene end was trimmed by 8 bases and the J gene end by 9 bases; junction bases not matched to a gene: 12. For the CDR3, the DNA is TGTGCCGGGGCTATAGCGGGAGGGCCAGGGCAGTACTTC. Translated: CAGAIAGGPGQYF.

The chain carries TRBV11-2 and TRBJ2-5, with D possibly matching TRBD1 (6 bases). This CDR3 has 13 residues. Germline CDR1 and CDR2: SGHAT and FQNNGV. Trimming cost V 6 bases and J 1 base, with 9 bases left between them. The CDR3 coding sequence is TGTGCCAGCAGTACAGGGATCCAAGAGACCCAGTACTTC. Its protein product is CASSTGIQETQYF.

This clone was detected only a few times. This rearrangement joins TRBV7-2 to TRBJ1-5; perhaps TRBD1 as D (5 bases). Trimming took 2 bases from V and 5 from J, leaving 10 bases between them. The CDR3 totals 14 residues. Per germline, CDR1 SGHTA and CDR2 FQGNSA. CDR3 loop: CASSLRGRDQPQHF. CDR3 nucleotide sequence: TGTGCCAGCAGCTTAAGGGGCAGGGATCAGCCCCAGCATTTT.

This chain links TRBV6-6 with TRBJ1-1, with unresolved D. Between the trimmed V and J ends, which lost 6 bases and 1 base, there was a span of 12 bases. Germline CDR1 MNHNY, CDR2 SVGAGI (reference sequence). The length of the CDR3 is 14 residues. CDR3 bases: TGTGCCAGCAGCCTCCCGGCAGGGAACACTGAAGCTTTCTTT. It codes for CASSLPAGNTEAFF.

The chain recombines TRBV14 with TRBJ2-5, with 10 positions matching TRBD2. The end of the DNA aligns better with TRBJ2-7, so the J call may be wrong. Germline assignment: CDR1 SGHDN and CDR2 FVKESK. CDR3 length equals 16 residues. This CDR3 is CASSRGPSGRANEQYF. CDR3 DNA sequence: TGTGCCAGCAGCCGAGGCCCGAGCGGGAGGGCCAACGAGCAGTACTTC.

The chain has TRBV7-6 and TRBJ1-4; tentative D call: TRBD1 (5 bases). The V end lost 5 bases, the J end lost 8 bases, and 18 bases lay between the germline ends. The CDR3 runs to 15 residues. Germline V gene data show CDR1 as SGHVS and CDR2 as FNYEAQ. DNA of the CDR3: TGTGCCAGCAGCCCCAACCCGACAGACGCCGAAAAACTGTTTTTT. Its translation: CASSPNPTDAEKLFF.

This clone turned up a few times. The V gene is TRBV4-2, the J gene TRBJ1-4; 10 bases match TRBD1. The CDR3 is 14 residues long. Germline V gene data show CDR1 as LGHNA and CDR2 as YNFKEQ. The trim removed 4 bases at V and 5 bases at J, leaving 1 base unmatched. The CDR3 is CASSRGQGNEKLFF. Written as DNA, the CDR3 is TGTGCCAGCAGCCGGGGACAGGGGAATGAAAAACTGTTTTTT.